This T cell receptor beta chain was sequenced in a study of T cells in Graves' hyperthyroidism and ophthalmopathy. The germline V gene has CDR1 SGHRS and CDR2 YFSETQ. V lost 0 bases and J 8 bases, leaving 15 bases between the germline ends. This CDR3 region has 15 residues. This clonotype was counted only a few times. Template material for amplifying TCR beta CDR3 regions consisted of RNA transcripts. Carried out on the TCR CDR3, a first-round RT-PCR used the HTBI primer set. TCRdb re-analysed the multiplex PCR reads in MiXCR, keeping a single row per CDR3 protein. Of 490,000 or so distinct CDR3 sequences in the sample, 20% are singletons; the top ten hold 45% to 50%.

Source material: blood. The sequence was collected from a middle-aged man with Graves' ophthalmopathy. The rearrangement links TRBV5-1 to TRBJ1-5; tentatively, D is TRBD1 (6 bases). CDR3: CASSLGAGGAEPQHF. As DNA, the CDR3 is TGCGCCAGCAGCTTGGGGGCGGGGGGCGCCGAGCCCCAGCATTTT.